These 23 T cell receptor beta chains share one sample of origin, sequenced in a study of blood T cell repertoires in COVID-19. Repertoires were generated with immunoSEQ multiplex PCR, while TCRdb's copy carries only in-frame clones and drops some. The profile shows tens of thousands of clones, around 83% of them singletons. Sequencing was done on a sample of peripheral blood. These receptors all stem from a woman aged 55 to 70 with acute or convalescent COVID-19.

This clone was recorded only once. The chain joins TRBV9 to TRBJ2-2; TRBD1 matches 8 bases. CDR3 length: 16 amino acids. V shed 4 bases and J 5 bases; nucleotides not matched to a gene: 10. Germline loops: CDR1 SGDLS, CDR2 YYNGEE. CDR3 region: CASSPPTGVVTGELFF. The CDR3 nucleotides read TGTGCCAGCAGCCCCCCGACAGGGGTGGTAACCGGGGAGCTGTTTTTT.

In DNA, the CDR3 is TGTGCCACCAGCAGAGCAGGGTCCCCGGATGGACAGTTCTTC. Translated, it gives CATSRAGSPDGQFF. The V call is TRBV15, the J call TRBJ2-1; possibly TRBD1 for D (5 bases). The ends were cut back, 1 base at V and 13 bases at J, with 17 bases in the middle. CDR3 length equals 14 residues. The germline V gene has CDR1 LNHNV and CDR2 YYDKDF (reference sequence).

This clone was seen more than once but under ten times. The chain employs TRBV5-1 and TRBJ1-1, with TRBD1 as a possible D gene (5 bases). Trimming pared 6 bases from V and 5 bases from J, leaving 17 bases between. From germline, CDR1 is SGHRS and CDR2 YFSETQ. The CDR3 runs to 14 residues. The CDR3 is CASTPGGARTEAFF. The CDR3 nucleotides read TGCGCCAGCACCCCGGGAGGGGCAAGGACTGAAGCTTTCTTT.

Concerning this clone: The junction does not match germline at one end; this may be a read error. Different DNA sequences within this sample yield the same CDR3. Here the CDR3 reads CASSVSLAAYEQYF. CDR3 sequence (DNA): TGTGCCAGCAGCGTATCACTAGCGGCCTACGAGCAGTACTTT. The chain joins TRBV9 to TRBJ2-7; 8 bases line up with TRBD2. The CDR3 consists of 14 residues. Germline V gives CDR1 SGDLS, CDR2 YYNGEE.

The rearrangement joins TRBV12-3 or TRBV12-4 to TRBJ2-2; unclear D gene. The length of the CDR3 is 12 residues. V was clipped by 3 bases and J by 4 bases, with 3 bases between them. The CDR3 region is CASSLATGELFF. In nucleotides, the CDR3 is TGTGCCAGCAGTTTGGCCACCGGGGAGCTGTTTTTT.

The genes are TRBV5-1 and TRBJ1-2; 8 bases are a match to TRBD1. In germline, CDR1 is SGHRS, CDR2 YFSETQ. J gave up 7 bases and V 4 bases, and 18 bases lay outside the gene matches. This CDR3 spans 17 amino acids. This chain's CDR3 is CASSPYTPGGDPRGYTF. CDR3 in DNA: TGCGCCAGCAGCCCCTATACCCCAGGGGGCGACCCGCGTGGCTACACCTTC.

V usage is TRBV19 and J usage is TRBJ1-1; 7 bases agree with TRBD1. Trimming at V came to 1 base and at J to 0 bases, leaving 2 bases not matched to a gene. The V gene's germline CDR1 is LNHDA and CDR2 SQIVND (reference sequence). The CDR3 totals 15 residues. In DNA, the CDR3 is TGTGCCAGTAGTATAGGGGGGACAGTGAACACTGAAGCTTTCTTT. Translation: CASSIGGTVNTEAFF.

The gene calls are TRBV7-8 and TRBJ1-2, with TRBD1 as a possible D gene (5 bases). The CDR3 covers 15 residues. Germline V gene data show CDR1 as SGHVS and CDR2 as FQNEAQ. Between the trimmed V and J ends, which lost 2 bases and 5 bases, there was a span of 15 bases. CDR3 residues: CASSLMVSTEYGYTF. The CDR3 DNA reads as TGTGCCAGCAGCTTAATGGTGTCGACAGAATATGGCTACACCTTC.

This clone was seen once. The J gene is TRBJ2-5, the V gene TRBV5-6, with 12 positions matching TRBD2. This CDR3 comprises 15 residues. CDR1 SGHDT and CDR2 YYEEEE come from the germline V gene. V shed 3 bases and J 4 bases; nucleotides not matched to a gene: 4. The DNA of the CDR3 is TGTGCCAGCAGCTACGGACTAGCGGGGCCAGAGACCCAGTACTTC. This translates into CASSYGLAGPETQYF.

The V call is TRBV18, the J call TRBJ2-1; no reliable D call. The V gene lost 2 bases and the J gene lost 4 bases, with 9 bases spanning the gap. The CDR3 is 14 amino acids. Germline values: CDR1 KGHSH, CDR2 LQKENI. CDR3 loop: CASSPLNGYNEQFF. The CDR3 DNA follows: TGTGCCAGCTCACCATTGAACGGGTACAATGAGCAGTTCTTC.

The chain joins TRBV27 to TRBJ1-2; D is uncertain. The germline V gene has CDR1 MNHEY and CDR2 SMNVEV (reference sequence). CDR3 size: 16 residues. V was cut by 7 bases and J by 1 base, with 19 bases left in between. The chain's CDR3 is CASTANAPPGNYGYTF. For the CDR3, the DNA is TGTGCCAGCACGGCAAACGCCCCCCCGGGTAACTATGGCTACACCTTC.

The chain employs TRBV7-9 and TRBJ2-7; D gene unclear. The V end was cut by 0 bases, the J end by 4 bases, with 7 bases between. Germline CDR1 is SEHNR and CDR2 is FQNEAQ (reference sequence). The CDR3 spans 13 residues. In DNA, the CDR3 is TGTGCCAGCAGCTTAGCTAGCACGTACGAGCAGTACTTC. Translated: CASSLASTYEQYF.

The chain couples TRBV7-6 to TRBJ1-2; 8 nucleotides align to TRBD1. This CDR3 comprises 18 residues. Unmatched junction bases numbered 18, after V lost 6 bases and J lost 3 bases. The germline V gene has CDR1 SGHVS and CDR2 FNYEAQ. CDR3 region: CASRPSILQGEGYYGYTF. The CDR3 DNA reads TGTGCCAGCAGACCTTCCATCTTACAGGGGGAGGGGTACTATGGCTACACCTTC. Full variable domain (rest looked up from reference TRBV7-6 and TRBJ1-2): GAGVSQSPRYKVTKRGQDVALRCDPISGHVSLYWYRQALGQGPEFLTYFNYEAQQDKSGLPNDRFSAERPEGSISTLTIQRTEQRDSAMYRCASRPSILQGEGYYGYTFGSGTRLTVV.

The chain is built from TRBV11-2 and TRBJ1-2, with TRBD1 identical over 8 bases. V dropped 0 bases and J dropped 6; count of bases not matched to a gene: 6. Germline lookup yields CDR1 SGHAT and CDR2 FQNNGV. This CDR3 comprises 15 residues. CDR3 nucleotides: TGTGCCAGCAGCTTAGAAGTCAGGGGGCGGGATGGCTACACCTTC. Its protein product is CASSLEVRGRDGYTF.

This sequence joins TRBV18 and TRBJ2-2; D gene uncertain. V was shortened by 6 bases and J by 2 bases, with 13 bases between the two germline ends. From germline, CDR1 is KGHSH and CDR2 LQKENI. The CDR3 is made up of 15 amino acids. As DNA, the CDR3 is TGTGCCAGCTCCCCTAAGTCAGGAAACACCGGGGAGCTGTTTTTT. Translated: CASSPKSGNTGELFF. Combining the CDR3 with reference TRBV18 and TRBJ2-2 gives the whole variable domain NAGVMQNPRHLVRRRGQEARLRCSPMKGHSHVYWYRQLPEEGLKFMVYLQKENIIDESGMPKERFSAEFPKEGPSILRIQQVVRGDSAAYFCASSPKSGNTGELFFGEGSRLTVL.

The table lists this clone with a few counts. This CDR3 is also generated by other DNA sequences in the sample. The V gene is TRBV3-1 (or the pseudogene TRBV3-2), the J gene TRBJ1-6; D is undetermined. Per the germline V gene, CDR1 is LGHDT and CDR2 is YNNKEL (reference sequence). Trimming shortened V by 1 base and J by 0 bases, and 4 bases separated the two germline ends. The CDR3 is 15 residues long. The CDR3 loop is CASSQAGSYNSPLHF. As DNA, the CDR3 is TGTGCCAGCAGCCAAGCCGGCTCCTATAATTCACCCCTCCACTTT.

The chain joins TRBV5-1 to TRBJ1-2; D uncertain. This CDR3 is 15 amino acids long. Between the trimmed V and J ends, which lost 0 bases and 0 bases, there was a span of 9 bases. Looked up from germline, CDR1 is SGHRS and CDR2 is YFSETQ. CDR3 sequence: CASSLGSQTNYGYTF. For the CDR3, the DNA is TGCGCCAGCAGCTTGGGTAGCCAGACTAACTATGGCTACACCTTC.

In DNA, the CDR3 is TGTGCCAGCAAGAGGTTAGCCTCCTACAATGAGCAGTTCTTC. This encodes CASKRLASYNEQFF. The chain uses TRBV11-2 and TRBJ2-1; no definite D call. The germline V and J ends were trimmed by 7 bases and 0 bases, with 10 bases remaining between them. This CDR3 is 14 amino acids long. Germline V gene sequence: CDR1 SGHAT, CDR2 FQNNGV.

CDR3 protein: CASGHWTMNTEAFF. DNA of the CDR3: TGCGCCAGCGGCCACTGGACTATGAACACTGAAGCTTTCTTT. The rearrangement links TRBV23-1 to TRBJ1-1, with D unclear. TRBV23-1 is marked as an open reading frame, function uncertain. V dropped 8 bases and J dropped 0 bases, with 13 bases sitting between them. This CDR3 is built from 14 residues.

The J gene is TRBJ1-4, the V gene TRBV6-1, with D possibly TRBD1 on 6 matching bases. The CDR3 is made up of 15 amino acids. CDR1 and CDR2 from the germline V gene are MNHNS and SASEGT. Trimming removed 0 bases at V and 8 bases at J, with 13 bases between. CDR3 region: CASSEASGEGEKLFF. In DNA form, the CDR3 reads TGTGCCAGCAGTGAAGCATCAGGGGAAGGGGAAAAACTGTTTTTT.

The DNA of the CDR3 is TGCAGCGTTGAATTTGGGACAGGGGGCGCCGTGGCTGAAGCTTTCTTT. Its translation is CSVEFGTGGAVAEAFF. This chain connects TRBV29-1 to TRBJ1-1, with TRBD1 identical over 12 bases. V shed 2 bases and J 6 bases; nucleotides not matched to a gene: 10. The CDR3 sequence is 16 residues long. Per the germline V gene, CDR1 is SQVTM and CDR2 is ANQGSEA.

For the CDR3, the DNA is TGTGCCAGCAGCCAAGAGAGGACAGGGAGTGGCTACACCTTC. This codes for CASSQERTGSGYTF. The genes are TRBV3-1 (or the pseudogene TRBV3-2) and TRBJ1-2; 8 nucleotides align to TRBD1. The germline gives CDR1 LGHDT, CDR2 YNNKEL (reference sequence). V lost 0 bases and J lost 7; bases outside the gene matches: 4. CDR3 size: 14 residues.

V usage is TRBV5-4 and J usage is TRBJ2-1; weak D call: TRBD2 (5 bases). V was shortened by 4 bases and J by 0 bases, with 8 bases between the two germline ends. Germline V gene sequence: CDR1 SGHNT, CDR2 YYREEE (reference sequence). CDR3 length equals 14 residues. Here the CDR3 reads CASSEEDSYNEQFF. The CDR3 bases are TGTGCCAGCAGCGAGGAGGACTCCTACAATGAGCAGTTCTTC.